Listed below are T cell receptor beta chains from one sample, sequenced in a study of patients and donors after allogeneic stem cell transplantation. TCRdb re-called the RT-PCR reads through MiXCR, storing one row per CDR3 protein. This repertoire shows about 110,000 distinct CDR3 sequences, approximately 40% found once; its top ten account for around 30%. The sample consisted of blood, either unsorted or a sorted T cell fraction (not recorded which). The origin of the receptors is a human donor who was either an allogeneic HSCT recipient or a stem cell or donor lymphocyte infusion donor (not recorded which). It is not recorded whose cells these are; they may come from a transplant donor. The CDR3 runs from the conserved cysteine through the conserved F or W. Each record gives: clone size, J gene, D gene, V gene, CDR3 DNA, CDR3 protein. D genes are given only for firm matches. Some rows have no size entry. The others give once, few or many, or a class for an expanded clone.

once | TRBJ2-5 | TRBD1 | TRBV6-1 | TGTGCCAGCAGTTACTCCGGGACAGGGAAAGAGACCCAGTACTTC | CASSYSGTGKETQYF
few | TRBJ2-7 | NA | TRBV27 | TGTGCCAGCAGTTTATTTGGGGGAGCGGGCGAGCAGTACTTC | CASSLFGGAGEQYF
few | TRBJ2-1 | NA | TRBV11-2 | TGTGCCAGCAGCTTCACGGCCCACAATGAGCAGTTCTTC | CASSFTAHNEQFF
NA | TRBJ1-3 | NA | TRBV18 | TGTGCCAGTTCCTCGGGGTATCCCGGAAACACCATATATTTT | CASSSGYPGNTIYF
few | TRBJ1-5 | NA | TRBV5-5 | TGTGCCAGCAGCTTTGGAGGGGCGGGCAATCAGCCCCAGCATTTT | CASSFGGAGNQPQHF
few | TRBJ2-3 | TRBD2 | TRBV4-2 | TGTGCCAGCAGCCACACCCGAGCTAGCGGAGGCACAGATACGCAGTATTTT | CASSHTRASGGTDTQYF
NA | TRBJ1-1 | NA | TRBV4-3 | TGCGCCAGCAGCCAAGATGGCGTGGTGGACATTAACACTGAAGCTTTCTTT | CASSQDGVVDINTEAFF
few | TRBJ1-4 | TRBD1 | TRBV7-2 | TGTGCCAGCAGCTTAGTTTCAGGGGGCGGGATTTCTCTTGAAAAACTGTTTTTT | CASSLVSGGGISLEKLFF
NA | TRBJ1-5 | NA | TRBV19 | TGTGCCAGTAGTATTGGGACCTATCAGCCCCAGCATTTT | CASSIGTYQPQHF
many | TRBJ2-7 | NA | TRBV4-2 | TGTGCCAGCAGCCAAGAGAGGCACGAGCAGTACTTC | CASSQERHEQYF
few | TRBJ2-1 | NA | TRBV12-3/TRBV12-4 | TGTGCCAGCAGTTTAAGCCGGGGGGCGTTCAACAATGAGCAGTTCTTC | CASSLSRGAFNNEQFF
NA | TRBJ2-5 | TRBD1 | TRBV24-1 | TGTGCCACCAGTGATCCCCCCGGACAGGGTGGAAAGACCCAGTACTTC | CATSDPPGQGGKTQYF
NA | TRBJ2-1 | NA | TRBV6-6 | TGTGCCAGCAGTGACGACATTGGGACGAAGTCCTACAATGAGCAGTTCTTC | CASSDDIGTKSYNEQFF
NA | TRBJ2-3 | NA | TRBV20-1 | TGCAGTGCTCTTCAGATGTCTAGCGACACAGATACGCAGTATTTT | CSALQMSSDTDTQYF
NA | TRBJ1-5 | NA | TRBV7-8 | TGTGCCAGCAGCTTAGGGGTCCCTTATAGCAATCAGCCCCAGCATTTT | CASSLGVPYSNQPQHF
many | TRBJ1-3 | NA | TRBV5-6 | TGTGCCAGCAGCTGGACCGGCTCTGGAAACACCATATATTTT | CASSWTGSGNTIYF
few | TRBJ2-7 | NA | TRBV12-3/TRBV12-4 | TGTGCCAGCAGTGAAACAGGCCCCTACGAGCAGTACTTC | CASSETGPYEQYF
NA | TRBJ1-5 | NA | TRBV7-2 | TGTGCCAGCAGCTTCCAGGGTAACCAGCCCCAGCATTTT | CASSFQGNQPQHF
NA | TRBJ2-5 | NA | TRBV29-1 | TGCAGCGTTCGAAGGGAGAGTAAAGAGGGGACCCAGTACTTC | CSVRRESKEGTQYF
many | TRBJ1-2 | NA | TRBV20-1 | TGCAGTGCTAGCGGGCAGCTCAACTATGGCTACACCTTC | CSASGQLNYGYTF
few | TRBJ1-1 | NA | TRBV5-6 | TGTGCCAGCAGCTTTCTTTCAGGGACTGAAGCTTTCTTT | CASSFLSGTEAFF
NA | TRBJ2-5 | NA | TRBV7-9 | TGTGCCAGCAGCTTAGACAGACAGGCCTCAGAGACCCAGTACTTC | CASSLDRQASETQYF
NA | TRBJ2-3 | NA | TRBV7-2 | TGTGCCAGCAGCAAAGAGACAGGAACAGATACGCAGTATTTT | CASSKETGTDTQYF
NA | TRBJ2-7 | TRBD1 | TRBV28 | TGTGCCAGCAGTCTAAGGGGACAGTTCAACTACGAGCAGTACTTC | CASSLRGQFNYEQYF
NA | TRBJ2-6 | NA | TRBV12-3/TRBV12-4 | TGTGCCAGCGGAGATCCTGGGGCCAACGTCCTGACTTTC | CASGDPGANVLTF
many | TRBJ1-2 | NA | TRBV12-3/TRBV12-4 | TGTGCCAGCAGCTCGGAGGGTGGCTACACCTTC | CASSSEGGYTF
NA | TRBJ1-2 | NA | TRBV20-1 | TGCAGTGCCCATTATGGCTACACCTTC | CSAHYGYTF
NA | TRBJ2-2 | TRBD1 | TRBV12-3/TRBV12-4 | TGTGCCAGCAGTAACCGGGACAGGCTAAACACCGGGGAGCTGTTTTTT | CASSNRDRLNTGELFF
NA | TRBJ1-1 | NA | TRBV7-9 | TGTGCCAGCAGCTGGACTTCGAACACTGAAGCTTTCTTT | CASSWTSNTEAFF
few | TRBJ1-6 | TRBD1 | TRBV28 | TGTGCCAGCAGCCGGGACAGGGACTCACCCCTCCACTTT | CASSRDRDSPLHF
once | TRBJ2-1 | TRBD2 | TRBV9 | TGTGCCAGCAGCGACCGACTAGCCGGCTACAATGAGCAGTTCTTC | CASSDRLAGYNEQFF
few | TRBJ1-2 | TRBD1 | TRBV27 | TGTGCCAGCAGGAGGGACAGGACCAACTATGGCTACACCTTC | CASRRDRTNYGYTF
NA | TRBJ1-5 | NA | TRBV24-1 | TGTGCCACCAGTGATCGGACAGCGCAGCCCCAGCATTTT | CATSDRTAQPQHF
NA | TRBJ1-1 | NA | TRBV15 | TGTGCCACCAGCTCCCCCGCGGAATACGTGAACACTGAAGCTTTCTTT | CATSSPAEYVNTEAFF
NA | TRBJ2-7 | TRBD1 | TRBV5-4 | TGTGCCAGCAGCTTGGGGACAGGGGAAGGCTACGAGCAGTACTTC | CASSLGTGEGYEQYF
NA | TRBJ2-7 | TRBD2 | TRBV27 | TGTGCCAGCAGTAATAGCGGGAGGGCCTCGTACGAGCAGTACTTC | CASSNSGRASYEQYF
NA | TRBJ2-7 | NA | TRBV12-5 | TGTGCTAGTGGTCGCAGACGGGGACCGTCCTACGAGCAGTACTTC | CASGRRRGPSYEQYF
NA | TRBJ1-3 | NA | TRBV3-1 | TGTGCCAGCAGCCCACAACAAGGGAAACCCTCTGGAAACACCATATATTTT | CASSPQQGKPSGNTIYF
few | TRBJ2-1 | NA | TRBV15 | TGTGCCACCAGCAGAGAGCCTAGCGTCCTACACAATGAGCAGTTCTTC | CATSREPSVLHNEQFF
few | TRBJ1-5 | NA | TRBV10-3 | TGTGCCACCCGGGACACCAATCAGCCCCAGCATTTT | CATRDTNQPQHF
NA | TRBJ2-1 | TRBD1 | TRBV7-2 | TGTGCCAGTAAACAGGGGATGAGTGGGAATGAGCAGTTCTTC | CASKQGMSGNEQFF
NA | TRBJ1-2 | NA | TRBV27 | TGTGCCAGCAGTTTATCAGTGAACTATGGCTACACCTTC | CASSLSVNYGYTF
NA | TRBJ2-5 | TRBD1 | TRBV18 | TGTGCCAGCTCACCGACCGGGACAGGGAGGGAAGAGACCCAGTACTTC | CASSPTGTGREETQYF
few | TRBJ2-3 | NA | TRBV20-1 | TGCAGTGCTACCCGGAGCACAGATACGCAGTATTTT | CSATRSTDTQYF
NA | TRBJ1-4 | TRBD1 | TRBV7-9 | TGTGCCAGCAGCTGGCCCCCGACAGGGACGGGAGAAAAACTGTTTTTT | CASSWPPTGTGEKLFF
NA | TRBJ2-7 | NA | TRBV20-1 | TGCAGTGCTAGTGGGGGGACCTCCTACGAGCAGTACTTC | CSASGGTSYEQYF
few | TRBJ1-4 | TRBD1 | TRBV6-5 | TGTGCCAGCAGTTACCCAGGGGGCAGGAAACTGTTTTTT | CASSYPGGRKLFF
once | TRBJ2-7 | TRBD2 | TRBV20-1 | TGCAGTGCAACTAGCGGGAGGGCGTACGAGCAGTACTTC | CSATSGRAYEQYF
few | TRBJ1-2 | TRBD1 | TRBV5-5 | TGTGCCAGCAGCTCCGGGACAGCTTCCTATGGCTACACCTTC | CASSSGTASYGYTF